The next 4 T cell receptor beta chains were all read from a single sample in a study of identifying expanded T cells in peripheral blood. Sequencing used immunoSEQ multiplex PCR; TCRdb keeps in-frame clones, though not all of them. The sample has some 99,000 clones; roughly nine tenths are singletons. The sample consisted of blood. All receptors derive from a person between 18 and 70 years old in good health.

The chain uses TRBV2 and TRBJ2-5; no clear D gene. Trimming pared 2 bases from V and 2 bases from J, leaving 9 bases between. The CDR3 spans 14 residues. CDR1 and CDR2 (germline): SNHLY, FYNNEI. The CDR3 DNA sequence: TGTGCCAGCAGTGAAAGTCTTAATCAAGAGACCCAGTACTTC. It yields the protein CASSESLNQETQYF.

This rearrangement joins TRBV2 to TRBJ2-5; no definite D call. The V end lost 6 bases, the J end lost 2 bases, and 13 bases lay between the germline ends. Germline V gene sequence: CDR1 SNHLY, CDR2 FYNNEI. CDR3 length: 14 residues. The CDR3 DNA sequence: TGTGCCAGCAGCCGATTTGAGACTCAAGAGACCCAGTACTTC. Its protein product is CASSRFETQETQYF.

The chain links TRBV7-8 to TRBJ1-2; perhaps TRBD1 as D (5 bases). Germline CDR1 reads SGHVS; CDR2 reads FQNEAQ. This CDR3 region has 14 residues. V dropped 5 bases and J dropped 6 bases, with 16 bases sitting between them. CDR3 in DNA: TGTGCCAGCAGCGGCGGGCAGGGTTATAATGGCTACACCTTC. This codes for CASSGGQGYNGYTF.

This sequence joins TRBV10-3 and TRBJ1-4; D ambiguous. V lost 6 bases and J 5 bases, leaving 13 bases between the germline ends. The CDR3 has 14 amino acids. CDR1 and CDR2 (germline): ENHRY, SYGVKD. CDR3 DNA: TGTGCCATCAGGTCGGACGGAGAAAATGAAAAACTGTTTTTT. Translating gives CAIRSDGENEKLFF.